One and the same sample provided the 8 T cell receptor beta chains below, sequenced in a study of T cells in Graves' hyperthyroidism and ophthalmopathy. Amplification targeted TCR beta CDR3 regions from RNA transcripts. Carried out on the TCR CDR3, a first-round RT-PCR used the HTBI primer set. One entry per CDR3 protein, called by TCRdb with MiXCR from the multiplex PCR reads. The profile shows more than 500,000 distinct CDR3 sequences, about 15% of them singletons. Specimen: blood. Receptors originate from a woman in her twenties or thirties with Graves' ophthalmopathy.

The V call is TRBV5-5, the J call TRBJ2-3; 12 bases align to TRBD2. J gave up 0 bases and V 2 bases, and 4 bases lay outside the gene matches. The CDR3 runs to 17 residues. Germline lookup yields CDR1 SGHKS and CDR2 YYEKEE (reference sequence). CDR3 amino acids: CASSFSGTSGSTDTQYF. In DNA, the CDR3 is TGTGCCAGCAGCTTTTCCGGGACTAGCGGGAGCACAGATACGCAGTATTTT.

This clonotype was observed a handful of times. The chain joins TRBV20-1 to TRBJ1-2; D remains unclear. This CDR3 is 14 amino acids long. In germline, CDR1 is DFQATT, CDR2 SNEGSKA (reference sequence). V was shortened by 3 bases and J by 2 bases, with 13 bases between the two germline ends. CDR3 loop: CSASVQLSNYGYTF. CDR3 in DNA: TGCAGTGCTAGTGTTCAACTATCCAACTATGGCTACACCTTC.

This clonotype was counted between two and nine times. CDR3 region: CASLSGDHNQPQHF. In DNA form, the CDR3 reads TGTGCCAGCCTCTCCGGGGATCATAATCAGCCCCAGCATTTT. This sequence joins TRBV28 and TRBJ1-5, with no clear D. The ends were cut back, 8 bases at V and 4 bases at J, with 15 bases in the middle. Germline values: CDR1 MDHEN, CDR2 SYDVKM. This CDR3 spans 14 amino acids.

This chain connects TRBV14 to TRBJ2-2; weak D call: TRBD2 (6 bases). The CDR3 runs to 16 residues. V shed 2 bases and J shed 7 bases, with 17 bases lying between them. Per germline, CDR1 SGHDN and CDR2 FVKESK. In nucleotides, the CDR3 is TGTGCCAGCAGCCAACAAGTGGGGGGTGACGTCGGGGAGCTGTTTTTT. Protein sequence: CASSQQVGGDVGELFF.

This clonotype has more than one count but fewer than ten. The chain uses TRBV4-3 and TRBJ2-1; 10 bases match TRBD2. V lost 5 bases, J lost 3 bases, and 7 bases stayed unmatched. The germline gives CDR1 LGHNA, CDR2 YSLEER. There are 16 residues in the CDR3. In nucleotides, the CDR3 is TGCGCCAGCAGCAACCCACTAGCGGGGAGCTACAATGAGCAGTTCTTC. Amino acid sequence: CASSNPLAGSYNEQFF.

V gene TRBV20-1 combines with J gene TRBJ2-3; D might be TRBD1 or TRBD2, each matching 5 bases. The CDR3 runs 16 residues. The germline V gene encodes CDR1 DFQATT and CDR2 SNEGSKA (reference sequence). V was shortened by 3 bases and J by 0 bases, with 16 bases between the two germline ends. The CDR3 nucleotides are TGCAGTGCTAGTGGGGACGCGGAGACTAGCACAGATACGCAGTATTTT. Amino acid sequence: CSASGDAETSTDTQYF.

The V and J genes are TRBV7-2 and TRBJ2-3, with D maybe TRBD2 (6 bases). Germline CDR1 reads SGHTA; CDR2 reads FQGNSA. V lost 5 bases and J lost 0, with 15 bases in between. This CDR3 is 16 amino acids long. The CDR3 nucleotides are TGTGCCAGCAGCCCCCGGGTAGCGGTGAGCACAGATACGCAGTATTTT. It translates to CASSPRVAVSTDTQYF. The full variable domain, completed using reference TRBV7-2 and TRBJ2-3, is GAGVSQSPSNKVTEKGKDVELRCDPISGHTALYWYRQSLGQGLEFLIYFQGNSAPDKSGLPSDRFSAERTGGSVSTLTIQRTQQEDSAVYLCASSPRVAVSTDTQYFGPGTRLTVL.

The chain carries TRBV28 and TRBJ2-1, with D possibly TRBD1 on 6 matching bases. The CDR3 loop spans 15 amino acids. Germline-derived CDR1 and CDR2 are MDHEN and SYDVKM. Trimming took off 6 bases at V and 6 bases at J, with 18 bases between the two ends. The CDR3 protein is CASRMTGALGNEQFF. DNA of the CDR3: TGTGCCAGCAGGATGACAGGCGCGTTGGGCAATGAGCAGTTCTTC.